This T cell receptor (beta chain) is drawn from a study of cytomegalovirus exposure and HLA in healthy donors. Overall study findings and caveats: In most subjects, TCR beta sequences reportedly gave accurate predictions of HLA-A and HLA-B alleles. CMV serostatus stood as the only immune exposure information on hand.

This PCR relied on a set of 60 Vbeta primers and 13 Jbeta primers. Produced via immunoSEQ multiplex PCR; TCRdb's table is partial and in-frame only. The sample lists 220,000 or so clones; 75% were seen once. Germline V lookup: CDR1 SGHRS, CDR2 YFSETQ. The CDR3 consists of 14 residues. The junction had 5 bases not matched to a gene; V was cut back by 10 bases and J by 2 bases. This clone was seen a few times. Its antigen remains unknown. The chain carries TRBV5-1 and TRBJ2-1; 11 bases are shared with TRBD2. The receptor's source is a woman in her 30s in good health and CMV-seronegative. The specimen sequenced was PBMCs. This CDR3 reads CAGSTSGAYNEQFF. For the CDR3, the DNA is TGCGCCGGTTCGACTAGCGGGGCCTACAATGAGCAGTTCTTC.